The rows below give T cell receptor beta chains drawn from one sample of a study of blood T cell repertoires in COVID-19. Assay: immunoSEQ multiplex PCR; the TCRdb copy retains only in-frame clones and omits some. Of approximately 250,000 clones in the sample, over 80% were seen once. The sample was peripheral blood. The receptors derive from a woman in her sixties or seventies with COVID-19, enrolled during active disease. CDR3s leave out the opening cysteine and the closing phenylalanine or tryptophan. The D gene is left open where the match is weak.

d_call	v_call	j_call	cdr3_aa
TRBD2	TRBV5-1	TRBJ2-3	ASSSTLLAGGPDTQY
NA	TRBV6-5	TRBJ2-1	ASSRERNEQF
TRBD2	TRBV7-8	TRBJ2-1	ASRSSGSRGYNEQF
NA	TRBV7-4	TRBJ2-7	ASSLRDSYEQY
NA	TRBV24-1	TRBJ2-7	ATSDPHGRLHEQY
TRBD2	TRBV6-1	TRBJ2-7	ASSFSGGTYEQY
NA	TRBV19	TRBJ2-7	ASSSGVRNEQY
NA	TRBV7-2	TRBJ1-6	ASSAPGGNSPLH
TRBD1	TRBV9	TRBJ2-1	ASSVGGTGFNEQF
TRBD2	TRBV6-2/TRBV6-3	TRBJ2-1	ASSWPSGLGNEQF
NA	TRBV7-2	TRBJ2-5	ASSEGLPEQETQY
TRBD1	TRBV2	TRBJ1-2	ASSDRGAYGYT
NA	TRBV20-1	TRBJ1-1	SQIGNTEAF
NA	TRBV2	TRBJ2-7	ASRGARPYEQY
NA	TRBV3-1/TRBV3-2	TRBJ2-7	ASSRDSGPYEQY
TRBD1	TRBV6-5	TRBJ2-2	ASGRTGYTGELF
NA	TRBV23-1	TRBJ2-1	ASSQVGGKSSYNEQF
TRBD1	TRBV28	TRBJ1-5	ASSSAQGPQPQH
NA	TRBV27	TRBJ2-5	ASSRRGPHQETQY
TRBD2	TRBV12-3/TRBV12-4	TRBJ2-1	ASRGFSGGEF
NA	TRBV7-2	TRBJ1-2	ASGTGWSNYGYT
NA	TRBV29-1	TRBJ2-1	SVLAHNEQF
TRBD1	TRBV29-1	TRBJ1-2	SGRTGPYGYT
TRBD1	TRBV20-1	TRBJ1-1	SASFQGAGGEAF
NA	TRBV19	TRBJ2-2	ASSTTGFPGELF
TRBD2	TRBV15	TRBJ2-1	ATSTILAGADYNEQF
NA	TRBV30	TRBJ2-7	AWNKGLISSYEQY
NA	TRBV4-1	TRBJ2-1	ASSREKISGTSRYNEQF
TRBD2	TRBV6-2/TRBV6-3	TRBJ2-1	ASSSTSGTYNEQF
NA	TRBV7-9	TRBJ1-1	ASQETMNTEAF
NA	TRBV5-1	TRBJ1-2	ASSLAVTEYGYT
NA	TRBV28	TRBJ2-7	ASSQSYEQY
TRBD2	TRBV12-5	TRBJ2-5	ASGLGTREETQY
NA	TRBV7-3	TRBJ1-1	ASSLSGQGIRGSTEAF
TRBD1	TRBV19	TRBJ2-2	ASSLKGQGAAGELF
NA	TRBV14	TRBJ2-3	ASSQDPGGFSSTDTQY
NA	TRBV30	TRBJ1-6	AWSVKQMYNSPLH
NA	TRBV6-2/TRBV6-3	TRBJ1-2	ASSYIRGANYGYT
NA	TRBV5-1	TRBJ2-1	ASSATTLPYNEQF
NA	TRBV5-6	TRBJ1-2	ASSLGAVYGYT
TRBD1	TRBV7-9	TRBJ2-7	ASSSTGGAYEQY
TRBD1	TRBV9	TRBJ1-3	ASSVGYSGTGHNTIY
TRBD1	TRBV19	TRBJ1-5	ASSTETGRYQPQH
NA	TRBV7-2	TRBJ1-5	ASSLDRSVGDQPQH
TRBD1	TRBV15	TRBJ2-1	ATSRDLVGRDRANEQF
NA	TRBV29-1	TRBJ2-1	SVVQSRGISYNEQF
NA	TRBV5-4	TRBJ2-7	ASSQGRAVSDEQY
NA	TRBV5-4	TRBJ1-6	ASSEIGQTSPLH
NA	TRBV11-3	TRBJ2-1	ASSARGYNEQF
TRBD2	TRBV4-2	TRBJ2-7	ASSNKGTSGSHSYEQY
TRBD1	TRBV18	TRBJ2-3	ASSRGTGGRLVPDTQY
TRBD1	TRBV19	TRBJ1-1	ASMPGGETEAF
NA	TRBV11-2	TRBJ1-6	ASSLAGSGSPLH